A selection of T cell receptor beta chains follows, all from one sample in a study of T cell responses to AZD1222 COVID-19 vaccine. Profiling relied on immunoSEQ multiplex PCR, and the TCRdb table lists in-frame clones only, not all of them. Among about 75,000 clones, around 89% were seen once, and the ten largest hold 10%. The specimen comprised peripheral blood, sampled 28 days after the second dose of the MenACWY control vaccine. Source of these receptors: an adult who received the MenACWY meningococcal vaccine as a control. The CDR3 runs from the conserved cysteine through the conserved F or W. Fields, in order: D gene, V gene, clone size, J gene, CDR3 length, CDR3 DNA, CDR3 protein. The D gene is left open where the match is weak. Clone size is not always given. Where it is, it says once, few, many or a class for expanded clones.

D gene: NA; V gene: TRBV7-2; clone size: NA; J gene: TRBJ1-1; CDR3 length: 13; CDR3 DNA: TGTGCCAGCAGCCTGGACGGTTCTGACGAAGCTTTCTTT; CDR3 protein: CASSLDGSDEAFF
D gene: NA; V gene: TRBV28; clone size: few; J gene: TRBJ2-1; CDR3 length: 13; CDR3 DNA: TGTGCCAGCAGTTTATCGGCCCTGAGGGAGCAGTTCTTC; CDR3 protein: CASSLSALREQFF
D gene: TRBD2; V gene: TRBV5-1; clone size: NA; J gene: TRBJ2-3; CDR3 length: 16; CDR3 DNA: TGCGCCAGCAGCTTGTTAGCTAGCGGAGGCACAGATACGCAGTATTTT; CDR3 protein: CASSLLASGGTDTQYF
D gene: NA; V gene: TRBV30; clone size: few; J gene: TRBJ1-4; CDR3 length: 14; CDR3 DNA: TGTGCCTGGGGGGTTGGCGGAATGGGTGAAAAACTGTTTTTT; CDR3 protein: CAWGVGGMGEKLFF
D gene: NA; V gene: TRBV7-9; clone size: NA; J gene: TRBJ1-4; CDR3 length: 14; CDR3 DNA: TGTGCCAGCAGCGTCCTTGACGGTAATGAAAAACTGTTTTTT; CDR3 protein: CASSVLDGNEKLFF
D gene: NA; V gene: TRBV5-1; clone size: NA; J gene: TRBJ1-1; CDR3 length: 17; CDR3 DNA: TGCGCCAGCAGCTCCAATTTCCTGACAGGTAAAAACACTGAAGCTTTCTTT; CDR3 protein: CASSSNFLTGKNTEAFF
D gene: NA; V gene: TRBV5-5; clone size: NA; J gene: TRBJ1-4; CDR3 length: 14; CDR3 DNA: TGTGCCAGCAGCTCAGGGTACGACATTGAAAAACTGTTTTTT; CDR3 protein: CASSSGYDIEKLFF
D gene: TRBD1; V gene: TRBV5-8; clone size: NA; J gene: TRBJ1-2; CDR3 length: 15; CDR3 DNA: TGTGCCAGCAGATCCCTGACAGGGGCCGACTATGGCTACACCTTC; CDR3 protein: CASRSLTGADYGYTF
D gene: TRBD2; V gene: TRBV4-1; clone size: NA; J gene: TRBJ2-7; CDR3 length: 20; CDR3 DNA: TGCGCCAGCAGCCGAAGCTGGACTAGCGGGGGGAACACTCTCTCCTACGAGCAGTACTTC; CDR3 protein: CASSRSWTSGGNTLSYEQYF
D gene: NA; V gene: TRBV7-3; clone size: NA; J gene: TRBJ2-3; CDR3 length: 15; CDR3 DNA: TGTGCCAGCAGCCATTCGGACGGAACGGGGAATACGCAGTATTTT; CDR3 protein: CASSHSDGTGNTQYF
D gene: TRBD1; V gene: TRBV7-2; clone size: NA; J gene: TRBJ2-2; CDR3 length: 17; CDR3 DNA: TGTGCCAGCAGCTTAACCGGGACAGGGGCGCGGGCCGGGGAGCTGTTTTTT; CDR3 protein: CASSLTGTGARAGELFF
D gene: TRBD1; V gene: TRBV9; clone size: NA; J gene: TRBJ1-1; CDR3 length: 16; CDR3 DNA: TGTGCCAGCAGCGTAGGGGAGACAGGGGTGAACACTGAAGCTTTCTTT; CDR3 protein: CASSVGETGVNTEAFF
D gene: NA; V gene: TRBV7-7; clone size: NA; J gene: TRBJ1-2; CDR3 length: 13; CDR3 DNA: TGTGCCAGCAGCTACCCGACTCTCTATGGCTACACCTTC; CDR3 protein: CASSYPTLYGYTF
D gene: NA; V gene: TRBV5-1; clone size: NA; J gene: TRBJ1-3; CDR3 length: 16; CDR3 DNA: TGCGCCAGCAGCCCGACGGACGGATACTCTGGAAACACCATATATTTT; CDR3 protein: CASSPTDGYSGNTIYF
D gene: NA; V gene: TRBV4-1; clone size: NA; J gene: TRBJ1-3; CDR3 length: 16; CDR3 DNA: TGCGCCAGCAGCCAAGAGCTAAGGCGCGGCGAAAACACCATATATTTT; CDR3 protein: CASSQELRRGENTIYF
D gene: NA; V gene: TRBV28; clone size: NA; J gene: TRBJ1-1; CDR3 length: 16; CDR3 DNA: TGTGCCAGCAGTTTACTTAGGAGGTCGGGGAACACTGAAGCTTTCTTT; CDR3 protein: CASSLLRRSGNTEAFF
D gene: TRBD2; V gene: TRBV20-1; clone size: NA; J gene: TRBJ2-1; CDR3 length: 15; CDR3 DNA: TGCAGTGCTAGTGGGCTAGCGGGGGGTAACAATGAGCAGTTCTTC; CDR3 protein: CSASGLAGGNNEQFF
D gene: TRBD2; V gene: TRBV2; clone size: NA; J gene: TRBJ2-1; CDR3 length: 15; CDR3 DNA: TGTGCCAGCAGTGTTCTGGGACTAGTCTTCAATGAGCAGTTCTTC; CDR3 protein: CASSVLGLVFNEQFF
D gene: NA; V gene: TRBV4-3; clone size: NA; J gene: TRBJ1-2; CDR3 length: 15; CDR3 DNA: TGCGCCAGCAGCCAAGATATCTGGGGGAACTATGGCTACACCTTC; CDR3 protein: CASSQDIWGNYGYTF
D gene: NA; V gene: TRBV6-5; clone size: NA; J gene: TRBJ2-5; CDR3 length: 15; CDR3 DNA: TGTGCCAGCAGTCCCTTGACAGCGGGCCAAGAGACCCAGTACTTC; CDR3 protein: CASSPLTAGQETQYF
D gene: NA; V gene: TRBV6-5; clone size: NA; J gene: TRBJ2-7; CDR3 length: 15; CDR3 DNA: TGTGCCAGCAGTTATGGGCGGGACGGCAGCTACGAGCAGTACTTC; CDR3 protein: CASSYGRDGSYEQYF
D gene: NA; V gene: TRBV7-9; clone size: NA; J gene: TRBJ2-7; CDR3 length: 12; CDR3 DNA: TGTGCCAGCAGCCTACCTTCCTACGAGCAGTACTTC; CDR3 protein: CASSLPSYEQYF
D gene: NA; V gene: TRBV19; clone size: NA; J gene: TRBJ2-2; CDR3 length: 14; CDR3 DNA: TGTGCCAGTAGTAGCCCGGGCGGGACCGGGGAGCTGTTTTTT; CDR3 protein: CASSSPGGTGELFF
D gene: NA; V gene: TRBV6-5; clone size: NA; J gene: TRBJ1-1; CDR3 length: 14; CDR3 DNA: TGTGCCAGCAGAGCTCGCCACGGGGGCACTGAAGCTTTCTTT; CDR3 protein: CASRARHGGTEAFF
D gene: NA; V gene: TRBV6-5; clone size: NA; J gene: TRBJ2-3; CDR3 length: 14; CDR3 DNA: TGTGCCAGCAGTTACTCCCTTCGACCGGATACGCAGTATTTT; CDR3 protein: CASSYSLRPDTQYF
D gene: NA; V gene: TRBV6-2/TRBV6-3; clone size: NA; J gene: TRBJ1-2; CDR3 length: 15; CDR3 DNA: TGTGCCGGCAGTTACTCCTCCAGGGCCCGCTATGGCTACACCTTC; CDR3 protein: CAGSYSSRARYGYTF
D gene: NA; V gene: TRBV7-9; clone size: few; J gene: TRBJ1-5; CDR3 length: 14; CDR3 DNA: TGTGCCAGCAGCAGAGACGGGGATTTGCAGCCCCAGCATTTT; CDR3 protein: CASSRDGDLQPQHF
D gene: TRBD1; V gene: TRBV6-5; clone size: NA; J gene: TRBJ2-1; CDR3 length: 15; CDR3 DNA: TGTGCCAGCAGTTCGAGACAGGGCGCCTACAATGAGCAGTTCTTC; CDR3 protein: CASSSRQGAYNEQFF
D gene: NA; V gene: TRBV3-1/TRBV3-2; clone size: NA; J gene: TRBJ1-4; CDR3 length: 13; CDR3 DNA: TGTGCCAGCAGCCAAGGGGTAGGAGAAAAACTGTTTTTT; CDR3 protein: CASSQGVGEKLFF
D gene: TRBD1; V gene: TRBV12-3/TRBV12-4; clone size: NA; J gene: TRBJ1-1; CDR3 length: 13; CDR3 DNA: TGTGCCAGCAGCGACAGGGTCGGCACTGAAGCTTTCTTT; CDR3 protein: CASSDRVGTEAFF
D gene: NA; V gene: TRBV7-2; clone size: NA; J gene: TRBJ1-2; CDR3 length: 12; CDR3 DNA: TGTGCCAGCAGCTTAGCCGCCTATGGCTACACCTTC; CDR3 protein: CASSLAAYGYTF
D gene: TRBD1; V gene: TRBV5-1; clone size: NA; J gene: TRBJ2-3; CDR3 length: 16; CDR3 DNA: TGCGCCAGCAGCCTACAGGGGGCTGCCCACACAGATACGCAGTATTTT; CDR3 protein: CASSLQGAAHTDTQYF
D gene: NA; V gene: TRBV7-8; clone size: NA; J gene: TRBJ2-3; CDR3 length: 14; CDR3 DNA: TGTGCCAGCAGCCCGCGGGACTGGCCAGATACGCAGTATTTT; CDR3 protein: CASSPRDWPDTQYF
D gene: TRBD1; V gene: TRBV5-4; clone size: NA; J gene: TRBJ1-6; CDR3 length: 14; CDR3 DNA: TGTGCCAGCAGCAAGGGACAGGGAAATTCACCCCTCCACTTT; CDR3 protein: CASSKGQGNSPLHF
D gene: NA; V gene: TRBV24-1; clone size: NA; J gene: TRBJ2-2; CDR3 length: 14; CDR3 DNA: TGTGCCACCAGTGCCCCGGGTCGCACCGGGGAGCTGTTTTTT; CDR3 protein: CATSAPGRTGELFF
D gene: TRBD2; V gene: TRBV7-9; clone size: NA; J gene: TRBJ2-5; CDR3 length: 16; CDR3 DNA: TGTGCCAGCAGCTTAAGGTCCGGGACTAGCGGAGAGACCCAGTACTTC; CDR3 protein: CASSLRSGTSGETQYF
D gene: NA; V gene: TRBV18; clone size: NA; J gene: TRBJ1-1; CDR3 length: 15; CDR3 DNA: TGTGCCAGCTCACCAGGGACCATCATGAACACTGAAGCTTTCTTT; CDR3 protein: CASSPGTIMNTEAFF
D gene: TRBD2; V gene: TRBV18; clone size: NA; J gene: TRBJ2-7; CDR3 length: 15; CDR3 DNA: TGTGCCAGCTCACCATCGGGGGGGCCTTCCTACGAGCAGTACTTC; CDR3 protein: CASSPSGGPSYEQYF
D gene: NA; V gene: TRBV28; clone size: once; J gene: TRBJ1-2; CDR3 length: 15; CDR3 DNA: TGTGCCAGCAGTTCCCATACAGGGAAGGCCTATGGCTACACCTTC; CDR3 protein: CASSSHTGKAYGYTF
D gene: NA; V gene: TRBV5-5; clone size: NA; J gene: TRBJ2-1; CDR3 length: 15; CDR3 DNA: TGTGCCAGCAGCCCGGGACCGAGCTCCTACAATGAGCAGTTCTTC; CDR3 protein: CASSPGPSSYNEQFF
D gene: TRBD2; V gene: TRBV29-1; clone size: NA; J gene: TRBJ2-3; CDR3 length: 14; CDR3 DNA: TGCAGCGTTGAAAGCGGGGGGGCTGGAGATACGCAGTATTTT; CDR3 protein: CSVESGGAGDTQYF
D gene: NA; V gene: TRBV19; clone size: NA; J gene: TRBJ1-2; CDR3 length: 12; CDR3 DNA: TGTGCCAGTAGTATACGGGGCGATGGCTACACCTTC; CDR3 protein: CASSIRGDGYTF